A selection of T cell receptor beta chains follows, all from one sample in a study of yellow fever vaccine responses in identical twins. TCRdb independently ran MiXCR on the RT-PCR reads; one entry per CDR3 protein. The sample has 800 to 1,000 distinct CDR3 sequences, over 60% seen once. This sample comprised T cells from blood (PBMCs), unsorted or a sorted subset (not recorded which), obtained before or after yellow fever vaccination (not recorded which). These receptors were taken from a female donor who received the yellow fever vaccine. The CDR3 runs from the conserved cysteine through the conserved F or W. The D gene is left open where the match is weak. Rows give clone size only sometimes, using once, few, many, or a class for an expanded clone.

J: TRBJ1-3
D: -
size: -
length: 12
V: TRBV14
DNA: TGTGCCAGCAGCCAAGAGGGAAACACCATATATTTT
CDR3: CASSQEGNTIYF

J: TRBJ1-2
D: -
size: -
length: 18
V: TRBV10-1
DNA: TGCGCCAGCAGTGCCGAGGGGAGGGTAGGTAACTTTAACTATGGCTACACCTTC
CDR3: CASSAEGRVGNFNYGYTF

J: TRBJ2-3
D: -
size: hyperexpanded
length: 12
V: TRBV11-3
DNA: TGTGCCAGCAGCTTGCAGGGAGATACGCAGTATTTT
CDR3: CASSLQGDTQYF

J: TRBJ2-7
D: -
size: -
length: 14
V: TRBV4-1
DNA: TGCGCCAGCAGCCAAGGGATGGAGACCTACGAGCAGTACTTC
CDR3: CASSQGMETYEQYF

J: TRBJ1-5
D: -
size: once
length: 13
V: TRBV11-1
DNA: TGTGCCAGCAGCACCGACAGTTTACAGCCCCAGCATTTT
CDR3: CASSTDSLQPQHF

J: TRBJ2-5
D: TRBD1
size: -
length: 15
V: TRBV6-2/TRBV6-3
DNA: TGTGCCAGCAGTTACTCGACAGGGGGCGCGGAGACCCAGTACTTC
CDR3: CASSYSTGGAETQYF

J: TRBJ2-1
D: TRBD2
size: -
length: 15
V: TRBV7-3
DNA: TGTGCCAGCAGCGCCGGTGGGGGCGGGAGGGATGAGCAGTTCTTC
CDR3: CASSAGGGGRDEQFF

J: TRBJ2-7
D: -
size: -
length: 13
V: TRBV20-1
DNA: TGCAGTGCTAGCTCACCGAGGGAGTACGAGCAGTACTTC
CDR3: CSASSPREYEQYF

J: TRBJ2-7
D: TRBD2
size: -
length: 14
V: TRBV11-1
DNA: TGTGCCAGCAGCCCCGCTAGCGGGGCCTACGAGCAGTACTTC
CDR3: CASSPASGAYEQYF

J: TRBJ1-1
D: -
size: few
length: 11
V: TRBV6-1
DNA: TGTGCCAGCACCAGAGACAGGGAAGCTTTCTTT
CDR3: CASTRDREAFF

J: TRBJ2-7
D: -
size: -
length: 14
V: TRBV2
DNA: TGTGCCAGCAGTGAAATTAGGTCCATCAACGAGCAGTACTTC
CDR3: CASSEIRSINEQYF

J: TRBJ2-3
D: -
size: -
length: 14
V: TRBV13
DNA: TGTGCCAGCAGCTTAAGGCCCGACACAGATACGCAGTATTTT
CDR3: CASSLRPDTDTQYF

J: TRBJ2-7
D: -
size: -
length: 12
V: TRBV12-3/TRBV12-4
DNA: TGTGCCAGCAGTTTGTGGCTTTACGAGCAGTACTTC
CDR3: CASSLWLYEQYF

J: TRBJ1-5
D: -
size: -
length: 14
V: TRBV11-1
DNA: TGTGCCAGCAGCTCCGGGGAGAGCAATCAGCCCCAGCATTTT
CDR3: CASSSGESNQPQHF

J: TRBJ1-6
D: TRBD1
size: -
length: 16
V: TRBV4-3
DNA: TGCGCCAGCAGCCAAGATGCGGGGACAGGGGGGTCACCCCTCCACTTT
CDR3: CASSQDAGTGGSPLHF

J: TRBJ2-1
D: -
size: -
length: 13
V: TRBV2
DNA: TGTGCCAGCATCAGAGGACTTAACAATGAGCAGTTCTTC
CDR3: CASIRGLNNEQFF

J: TRBJ2-1
D: -
size: -
length: 15
V: TRBV4-3
DNA: TGCGCCAGCAGCCAAGATGGCGGTACCTACAATGAGCAGTTCTTC
CDR3: CASSQDGGTYNEQFF

J: TRBJ1-5
D: -
size: -
length: 14
V: TRBV12-3/TRBV12-4
DNA: TGTGCCAGCAGTTTGATACCTAGCAATCAGCCCCAGCATTTT
CDR3: CASSLIPSNQPQHF

J: TRBJ2-5
D: -
size: -
length: 15
V: TRBV3-1
DNA: TGTGCCAGCAGCCAACATAGCGGAAACCAAGAGACCCAGTACTTC
CDR3: CASSQHSGNQETQYF

J: TRBJ2-1
D: -
size: -
length: 11
V: TRBV28
DNA: TGTGCCAGCAGTTTCCCAAATGAGCAGTTCTTC
CDR3: CASSFPNEQFF

J: TRBJ1-5
D: -
size: -
length: 12
V: TRBV10-3
DNA: TGTGCCATCGGTGGGGTGAATCAGCCCCAGCATTTT
CDR3: CAIGGVNQPQHF

J: TRBJ2-1
D: -
size: -
length: 13
V: TRBV6-5
DNA: TGTGCCAGCAGTTACCGAGGGTGGCATGAGCAGTTCTTC
CDR3: CASSYRGWHEQFF

J: TRBJ1-3
D: -
size: few
length: 14
V: TRBV5-1
DNA: TGCGCCAGCAGCTTGGGGCAGGGCCTAGACACCATATATTTT
CDR3: CASSLGQGLDTIYF

J: TRBJ2-1
D: TRBD1
size: -
length: 15
V: TRBV7-3
DNA: TGTGCCAGCAGCGCCCGACAGGGGGCCCTCAATGAGCAGTTCTTC
CDR3: CASSARQGALNEQFF

J: TRBJ1-1
D: -
size: -
length: 16
V: TRBV6-1
DNA: TGTGCCAGCAGTCCGCAGGGGCGGACAATGAACACTGAAGCTTTCTTT
CDR3: CASSPQGRTMNTEAFF

J: TRBJ2-1
D: TRBD2
size: -
length: 16
V: TRBV4-1
DNA: TGCGCCAGCAGCCAATTGGGGACTAGCGGGATCTATGAGCAGTTCTTC
CDR3: CASSQLGTSGIYEQFF

J: TRBJ1-6
D: -
size: -
length: 14
V: TRBV2
DNA: TGTGCCAGCAATCTCGGGACTTATAATTCACCCCTCCACTTT
CDR3: CASNLGTYNSPLHF

J: TRBJ2-2
D: TRBD1
size: few
length: 17
V: TRBV6-4
DNA: TGTGCCAGCAGTGACTCGAGCGACAGGGGGCGGATCGGGGAGCTGTTTTTT
CDR3: CASSDSSDRGRIGELFF

J: TRBJ1-2
D: -
size: -
length: 16
V: TRBV4-3
DNA: TGCGCCAGCAGCCAAGAGGGGGGGAATTTAAACTATGGCTACACCTTC
CDR3: CASSQEGGNLNYGYTF

J: TRBJ2-1
D: TRBD2
size: -
length: 14
V: TRBV27
DNA: TGTGCCAGCAGTTTTGGGACTAGCCCCCATGAGCAGTTCTTC
CDR3: CASSFGTSPHEQFF

J: TRBJ1-5
D: -
size: -
length: 16
V: TRBV21-1
DNA: TGTGCCAGCAGCAAAGAGGCCCCCGATAGCAATCAGCCCCAGCATTTT
CDR3: CASSKEAPDSNQPQHF

J: TRBJ2-1
D: TRBD2
size: -
length: 15
V: TRBV6-2/TRBV6-3
DNA: TGTGCCAGCAGACCTCTAGCGGGGGGGTACAATGAGCAGTTCTTC
CDR3: CASRPLAGGYNEQFF